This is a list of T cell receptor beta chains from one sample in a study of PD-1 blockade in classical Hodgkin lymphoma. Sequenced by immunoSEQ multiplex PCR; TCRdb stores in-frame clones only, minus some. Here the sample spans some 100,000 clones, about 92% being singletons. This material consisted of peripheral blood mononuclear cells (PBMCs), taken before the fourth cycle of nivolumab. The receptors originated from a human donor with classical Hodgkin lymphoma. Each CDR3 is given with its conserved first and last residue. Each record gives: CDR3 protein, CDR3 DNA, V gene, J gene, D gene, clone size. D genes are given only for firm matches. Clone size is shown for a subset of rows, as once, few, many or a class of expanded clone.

cdr3_aa: CASSGDDRFGETQYF
cdr3_nt: TGTGCCAGCAGCGGGGATGACAGATTTGGGGAGACCCAGTACTTC
v_call: TRBV28
j_call: TRBJ2-5
d_call: NA
clone_size: once

cdr3_aa: CSVGSVIGRSNTGELFF
cdr3_nt: TGCAGCGTGGGCTCGGTGATTGGGCGCTCGAACACCGGGGAGCTGTTTTTT
v_call: TRBV29-1
j_call: TRBJ2-2
d_call: NA
clone_size: NA

cdr3_aa: CASSTRDRGSDIQYF
cdr3_nt: TGTGCCAGTAGTACCAGGGACAGGGGCTCGGACATTCAGTACTTC
v_call: TRBV19
j_call: TRBJ2-4
d_call: TRBD1
clone_size: once

cdr3_aa: CALRGREQYF
cdr3_nt: TGTGCCTTACGGGGGCGCGAGCAGTACTTC
v_call: TRBV30
j_call: TRBJ2-7
d_call: NA
clone_size: NA

cdr3_aa: CASSSFDSDEKLFF
cdr3_nt: TGTGCCAGCAGTTCTTTCGATTCTGATGAAAAACTGTTTTTT
v_call: TRBV27
j_call: TRBJ1-4
d_call: NA
clone_size: NA

cdr3_aa: CASSLARTTAYEQYF
cdr3_nt: TGTGCCAGCAGCTTAGCTAGGACTACCGCCTACGAGCAGTACTTC
v_call: TRBV7-8
j_call: TRBJ2-7
d_call: NA
clone_size: NA

cdr3_aa: CATSREWADTQYF
cdr3_nt: TGTGCCACCAGCAGAGAATGGGCAGATACGCAGTATTTT
v_call: TRBV15
j_call: TRBJ2-3
d_call: NA
clone_size: NA

cdr3_aa: CASSLQPGTPSYNEQFF
cdr3_nt: TGTGCCAGCAGCTTACAACCCGGGACACCCTCCTACAATGAGCAGTTCTTC
v_call: TRBV7-3
j_call: TRBJ2-1
d_call: NA
clone_size: NA

cdr3_aa: CASSYDRNQPQHF
cdr3_nt: TGTGCCAGCAGCTACGACCGAAATCAGCCCCAGCATTTT
v_call: TRBV5-6
j_call: TRBJ1-5
d_call: NA
clone_size: NA

cdr3_aa: CASLLGHPNYGYTF
cdr3_nt: TGTGCCAGCCTCTTGGGACACCCCAACTATGGCTACACCTTC
v_call: TRBV2
j_call: TRBJ1-2
d_call: NA
clone_size: NA

cdr3_aa: CAWRNRYREQFF
cdr3_nt: TGTGCCTGGAGAAATAGATATAGGGAGCAGTTCTTC
v_call: TRBV30
j_call: TRBJ2-1
d_call: NA
clone_size: NA

cdr3_aa: CASSLTLRDRGNNYGYTF
cdr3_nt: TGTGCCAGCAGCTTAACTCTCCGGGACAGGGGCAATAACTATGGCTACACCTTC
v_call: TRBV7-9
j_call: TRBJ1-2
d_call: TRBD1
clone_size: few

cdr3_aa: CASSLSGEYQPQHF
cdr3_nt: TGTGCCAGCAGTTTAAGTGGGGAATATCAGCCCCAGCATTTT
v_call: TRBV27
j_call: TRBJ1-5
d_call: NA
clone_size: NA

cdr3_aa: CASSQGRASGNTIYF
cdr3_nt: TGCGCCAGCAGCCAGGGACGGGCCTCTGGAAACACCATATATTTT
v_call: TRBV5-1
j_call: TRBJ1-3
d_call: NA
clone_size: NA

cdr3_aa: CASSSTPGQGGFRSYEQYF
cdr3_nt: TGTGCCAGCAGCTCCACACCGGGACAGGGGGGCTTTAGGTCCTACGAGCAGTACTTC
v_call: TRBV7-9
j_call: TRBJ2-7
d_call: TRBD1
clone_size: NA

cdr3_aa: CASSPRGGLGQPQHF
cdr3_nt: TGTGCCAGCTCACCACGCGGAGGTTTAGGTCAGCCCCAGCATTTT
v_call: TRBV18
j_call: TRBJ1-5
d_call: NA
clone_size: NA